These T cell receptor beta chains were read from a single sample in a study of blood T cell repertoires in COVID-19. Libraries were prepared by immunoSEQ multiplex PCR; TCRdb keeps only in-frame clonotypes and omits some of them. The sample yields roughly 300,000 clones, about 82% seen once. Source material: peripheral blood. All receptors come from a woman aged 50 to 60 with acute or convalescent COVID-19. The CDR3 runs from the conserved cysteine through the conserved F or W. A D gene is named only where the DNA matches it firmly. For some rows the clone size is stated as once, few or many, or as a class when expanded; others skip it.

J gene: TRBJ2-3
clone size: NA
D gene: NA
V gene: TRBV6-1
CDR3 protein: CASSEGSGSTDTQYF
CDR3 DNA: TGTGCCAGCAGTGAGGGGAGTGGGAGCACAGATACGCAGTATTTT

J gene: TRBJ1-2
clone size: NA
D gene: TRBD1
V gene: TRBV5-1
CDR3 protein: CASSSQGAGDYGYTF
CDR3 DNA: TGCGCCAGCAGCTCTCAGGGGGCCGGGGACTATGGCTACACCTTC

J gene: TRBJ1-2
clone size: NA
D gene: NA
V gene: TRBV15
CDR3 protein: CATPRVGWSYGYTF
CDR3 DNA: TGTGCCACCCCACGGGTTGGGTGGTCCTATGGCTACACCTTC

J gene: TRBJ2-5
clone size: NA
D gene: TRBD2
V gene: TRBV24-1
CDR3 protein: CATSGPAGGVGWEETQYF
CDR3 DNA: TGTGCCACCAGTGGGCCAGCGGGAGGTGTGGGGTGGGAAGAGACCCAGTACTTC

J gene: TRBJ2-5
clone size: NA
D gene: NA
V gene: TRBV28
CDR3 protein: CATLVGREETQYF
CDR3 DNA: TGTGCCACCCTCGTGGGCAGGGAAGAGACCCAGTACTTC

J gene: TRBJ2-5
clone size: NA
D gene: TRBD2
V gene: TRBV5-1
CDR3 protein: CANEAGGSEETQYF
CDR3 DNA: TGCGCCAATGAAGCGGGAGGGTCCGAGGAGACCCAGTACTTC

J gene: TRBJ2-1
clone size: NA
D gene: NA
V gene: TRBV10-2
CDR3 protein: CASSDYSGRPGQFF
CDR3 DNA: TGCGCCAGCAGTGACTATTCCGGCCGCCCAGGGCAGTTCTTC

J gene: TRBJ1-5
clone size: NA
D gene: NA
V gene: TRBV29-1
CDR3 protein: CSVAQGISSQPQHF
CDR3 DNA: TGCAGCGTTGCTCAGGGGATCTCCTCTCAGCCCCAGCATTTT

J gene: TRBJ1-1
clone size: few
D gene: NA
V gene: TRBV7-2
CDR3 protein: CASLSGQFNTEAFF
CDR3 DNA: TGTGCCAGTCTCTCAGGGCAGTTCAACACTGAAGCTTTCTTT

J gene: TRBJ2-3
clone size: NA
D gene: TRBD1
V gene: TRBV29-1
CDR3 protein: CSGGQGTDTQYF
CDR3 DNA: TGCAGCGGAGGACAGGGGACAGATACGCAGTATTTT

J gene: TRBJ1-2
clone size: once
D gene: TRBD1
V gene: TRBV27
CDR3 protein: CASSSLGGGYGYTF
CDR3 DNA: TGTGCCAGCAGTTCGCTAGGGGGCGGCTATGGCTACACCTTC

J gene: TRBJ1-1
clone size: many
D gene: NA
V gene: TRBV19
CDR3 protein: CASTGRDTEAFF
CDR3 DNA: TGTGCCAGTACGGGGAGGGACACTGAAGCTTTCTTT

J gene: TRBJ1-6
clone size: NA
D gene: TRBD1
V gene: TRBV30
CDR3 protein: CAWTMGQNNSPLHF
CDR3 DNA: TGTGCCTGGACTATGGGACAGAATAATTCACCCCTCCACTTT

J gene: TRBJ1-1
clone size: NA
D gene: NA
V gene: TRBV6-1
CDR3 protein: CASSTQGWSEAFF
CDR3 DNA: TGTGCCAGCAGTACCCAGGGTTGGTCTGAAGCTTTCTTT

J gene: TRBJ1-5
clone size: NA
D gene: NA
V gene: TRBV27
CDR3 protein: CASSPFDFRGYGNQPQHF
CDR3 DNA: TGTGCCAGCAGCCCGTTTGATTTTCGGGGGTACGGCAATCAGCCCCAGCATTTT

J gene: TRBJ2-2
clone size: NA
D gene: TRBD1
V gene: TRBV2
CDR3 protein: CASTLDRANTGELFF
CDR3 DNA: TGTGCCAGCACCTTGGACAGGGCAAACACCGGGGAGCTGTTTTTT

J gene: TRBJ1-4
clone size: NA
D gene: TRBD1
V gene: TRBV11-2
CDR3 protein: CASSSVRDRGLRKLFF
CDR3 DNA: TGTGCCAGCAGCTCAGTCCGGGACAGGGGGCTGAGAAAACTGTTTTTT

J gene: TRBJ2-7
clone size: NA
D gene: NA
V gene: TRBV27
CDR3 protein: CASSLYLGGVLPTANGEQYF
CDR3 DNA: TGTGCCAGCAGTTTATATCTGGGGGGAGTTCTTCCCACCGCTAATGGCGAGCAGTACTTC

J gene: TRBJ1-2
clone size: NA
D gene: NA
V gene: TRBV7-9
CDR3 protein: CASSPGVGGYTF
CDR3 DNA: TGTGCCAGCAGCCCAGGGGTAGGTGGCTACACCTTC

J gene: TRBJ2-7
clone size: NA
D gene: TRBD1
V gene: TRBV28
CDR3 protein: CASSLGTAYEQYF
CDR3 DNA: TGTGCCAGCAGTTTAGGGACAGCCTACGAGCAGTACTTC

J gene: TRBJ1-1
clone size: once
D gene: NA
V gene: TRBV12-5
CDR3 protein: CASGLGQSMNTEAFF
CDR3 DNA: TGTGCTAGTGGTTTGGGACAGTCTATGAACACTGAAGCTTTCTTT

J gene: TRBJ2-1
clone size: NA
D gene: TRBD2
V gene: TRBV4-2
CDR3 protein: CASSPRLTPFRDYKPRNEQFF
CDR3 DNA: TGTGCCAGCAGCCCGCGACTTACCCCCTTCCGGGACTACAAACCGCGCAATGAGCAGTTCTTC